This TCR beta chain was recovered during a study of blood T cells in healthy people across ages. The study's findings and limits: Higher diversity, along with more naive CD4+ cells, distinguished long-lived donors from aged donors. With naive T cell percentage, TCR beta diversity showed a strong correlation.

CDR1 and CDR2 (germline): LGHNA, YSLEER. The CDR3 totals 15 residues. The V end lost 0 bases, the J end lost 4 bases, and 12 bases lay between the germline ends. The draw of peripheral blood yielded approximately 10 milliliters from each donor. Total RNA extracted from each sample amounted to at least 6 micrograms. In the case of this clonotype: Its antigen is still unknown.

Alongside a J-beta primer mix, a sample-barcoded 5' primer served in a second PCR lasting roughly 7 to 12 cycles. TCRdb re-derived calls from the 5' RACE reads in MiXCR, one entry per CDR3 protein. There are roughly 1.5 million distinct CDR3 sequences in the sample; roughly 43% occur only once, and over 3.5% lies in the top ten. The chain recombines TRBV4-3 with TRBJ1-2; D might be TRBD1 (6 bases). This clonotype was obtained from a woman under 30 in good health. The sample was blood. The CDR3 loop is CASSQDRPGVYGYTF. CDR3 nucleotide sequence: TGCGCCAGCAGCCAAGATCGTCCAGGGGTCTATGGCTACACCTTC.